These T cell receptor beta chains were read from a single sample in a study of cytomegalovirus exposure and HLA in healthy donors. Sequencing was performed with immunoSEQ multiplex PCR; in TCRdb, only in-frame clones are kept and a portion is missing. The sample has 95,000 to 150,000 clones. Sequencing was done on a sample of PBMCs. Source of these receptors: a man aged 18 to 30 in good health and CMV-seronegative. CDR3s include the opening cysteine and the closing phenylalanine or tryptophan. A D gene is named only where the DNA matches it firmly.

v_gene	j_gene	d_gene	CDR3aa	CDR3nt
TRBV10-3	TRBJ1-3	NA	CAISENQRVSGNTIYF	TGTGCCATCAGTGAGAACCAAAGAGTCTCTGGAAACACCATATATTTT
TRBV5-1	TRBJ2-3	TRBD1	CASHNRGEGYTQYF	TGCGCCAGCCACAACAGGGGGGAAGGATATACGCAGTATTTT
TRBV6-1	TRBJ1-2	NA	CASSASGGVLYYTF	TGTGCCAGCAGTGCTTCGGGGGGCGTATTGTACTACACCTTC
TRBV18	TRBJ2-2	TRBD1	CASSHTGGWELFF	TGTGCCAGCTCTCATACAGGGGGCTGGGAGCTGTTTTTT
TRBV27	TRBJ2-1	TRBD2	CASRRGLADSYNEQFF	TGTGCCAGCAGACGGGGACTAGCGGACTCCTACAATGAGCAGTTCTTC
TRBV18	TRBJ2-2	NA	CASSPPVVNTGELFF	TGTGCCAGCTCACCACCCGTAGTGAACACCGGGGAGCTGTTTTTT
TRBV30	TRBJ2-1	NA	CAWSVRVGGDEQFF	TGTGCCTGGAGTGTACGCGTTGGAGGGGATGAGCAGTTCTTC
TRBV5-1	TRBJ2-7	TRBD2	CASSFGTSVTYEQYF	TGCGCCAGCAGCTTTGGGACTAGCGTCACCTACGAGCAGTACTTC
TRBV7-9	TRBJ2-7	TRBD1	CASSPEGTGFYEQYF	TGTGCCAGCAGCCCAGAGGGGACAGGGTTCTACGAGCAGTACTTC
TRBV7-2	TRBJ2-7	NA	CASSLRRTTYEQYF	TGTGCCAGCAGCCTCCGGCGTACTACCTACGAGCAGTACTTC
TRBV19	TRBJ1-5	NA	CASMSVEGSNQPQHF	TGTGCCAGTATGTCGGTAGAGGGTAGCAATCAGCCCCAGCATTTT
TRBV5-4	TRBJ1-1	NA	CASSLGLPGTLNTEAFF	TGTGCCAGCAGCTTGGGGTTACCAGGGACACTGAACACTGAAGCTTTCTTT
TRBV5-4	TRBJ1-3	TRBD1	CASSWDSSGNTIYF	TGTGCCAGCAGCTGGGACAGCTCTGGAAACACCATATATTTT
TRBV7-9	TRBJ2-7	NA	CASREGSSYEQYF	TGTGCCAGCAGGGAGGGTTCTTCCTACGAGCAGTACTTC
TRBV13	TRBJ1-1	NA	CASKTDTEAFF	TGTGCCAGCAAAACTGACACTGAAGCTTTCTTT
TRBV13	TRBJ2-5	NA	CASSLTTTSLETQYF	TGTGCCAGCAGCTTAACCACAACTAGCCTTGAGACCCAGTACTTC
TRBV11-3	TRBJ1-1	NA	CATRRQPGGVDTEAFF	TGTGCCACTCGGAGGCAGCCCGGGGGAGTGGACACTGAAGCTTTCTTT
TRBV28	TRBJ2-7	NA	CASSLSSGDEQYF	TGTGCCAGCAGTTTATCTTCAGGGGACGAGCAGTACTTC
TRBV18	TRBJ1-1	NA	CASSPPPGGNTEAFF	TGTGCCAGCTCACCACCCCCGGGAGGGAACACTGAAGCTTTCTTT
TRBV15	TRBJ2-1	NA	CATSRSSPTYNEQFF	TGTGCCACCAGCAGAAGTTCTCCGACTTACAATGAGCAGTTCTTC
TRBV19	TRBJ1-1	TRBD1	CASTDRKPEAFF	TGTGCCAGTACGGACAGGAAACCTGAAGCTTTCTTT
TRBV19	TRBJ1-2	NA	CASYEVYYGYTF	TGTGCCAGCTACGAGGTTTATTATGGCTACACCTTC
TRBV27	TRBJ1-1	NA	CASSLFLEGTEAFF	TGTGCCAGCAGTTTATTCCTAGAGGGCACTGAAGCTTTCTTT
TRBV27	TRBJ2-3	TRBD1	CASIAGTGRWGTDTQYF	TGTGCCAGCATAGCTGGGACAGGGAGGTGGGGCACAGATACGCAGTATTTT
TRBV5-8	TRBJ1-3	TRBD1	CASSLGRGTGGNTIYF	TGTGCCAGCAGCTTGGGAAGAGGGACAGGGGGAAACACCATATATTTT
TRBV27	TRBJ2-7	NA	CASSLMRPPYEQYF	TGTGCCAGCAGTTTAATGCGGCCCCCCTACGAGCAGTACTTC
TRBV7-9	TRBJ2-1	TRBD2	CASSLGGRAGEQFF	TGTGCCAGCAGCTTAGGAGGGAGGGCCGGGGAGCAGTTCTTC
TRBV6-5	TRBJ2-3	NA	CASSIDRTRDTQYF	TGTGCCAGCAGTATCGACAGGACGAGAGATACGCAGTATTTT
TRBV7-9	TRBJ1-3	NA	CASSLVGGSGNTIYF	TGTGCCAGCAGCTTAGTGGGGGGCTCTGGAAACACCATATATTTT
TRBV7-9	TRBJ2-2	TRBD2	CASSETSGRSIFGELFF	TGTGCCAGCAGCGAAACTAGCGGGAGGTCTATTTTCGGGGAGCTGTTTTTT
TRBV12-5	TRBJ2-2	TRBD1	CASGEGQLANTGELFF	TGTGCTAGTGGCGAGGGACAGCTCGCGAACACCGGGGAGCTGTTTTTT
TRBV28	TRBJ2-7	NA	CASSSGGREQYF	TGTGCCAGCAGTTCGGGGGGCCGCGAGCAGTACTTC
TRBV28	TRBJ1-2	NA	CASSLVPGFYGYTF	TGTGCCAGCAGTTTAGTTCCAGGGTTCTATGGCTACACCTTC
TRBV7-9	TRBJ2-7	TRBD2	CASSLASGSGYEQYF	TGTGCCAGCAGCTTAGCTAGCGGGAGTGGATACGAGCAGTACTTC
TRBV7-2	TRBJ1-2	TRBD1	CASSYPTGGQGYTF	TGTGCCAGCAGCTATCCTACAGGGGGCCAGGGCTACACCTTC
TRBV5-5	TRBJ2-2	NA	CASSLAGNAGELFF	TGTGCCAGCAGCTTGGCGGGTAACGCCGGGGAGCTGTTTTTT
TRBV5-4	TRBJ1-3	NA	CASISPGNTIYF	TGTGCTAGCATTAGTCCGGGAAACACCATATATTTT
TRBV9	TRBJ2-7	NA	CASSSQGSYEQYF	TGTGCCAGCAGCTCCCAGGGCTCCTACGAGCAGTACTTC
TRBV2	TRBJ2-6	NA	CASTFSGANVLTF	TGTGCCAGCACCTTCTCTGGGGCCAACGTCCTGACTTTC
TRBV7-6	TRBJ2-7	NA	CASSLDEATSYEQYF	TGTGCCAGCAGCTTAGACGAGGCGACTTCCTACGAGCAGTACTTC
TRBV10-1	TRBJ1-1	NA	CASSGGNTEAFF	TGCGCCAGCAGTGGAGGAAACACTGAAGCTTTCTTT
TRBV5-1	TRBJ2-5	TRBD1	CASSLGAGGPETQYF	TGCGCCAGCAGCCTAGGGGCAGGGGGCCCAGAGACCCAGTACTTC
TRBV18	TRBJ1-1	NA	CASARGTEAFF	TGTGCCAGCGCCAGGGGCACTGAAGCTTTCTTT
TRBV27	TRBJ1-2	NA	CASSFQGIGYTF	TGTGCCAGCAGTTTCCAGGGAATTGGCTACACCTTC
TRBV9	TRBJ2-7	TRBD1	CASSPRGDRVGGEQYF	TGTGCCAGCAGCCCCCGAGGGGACAGGGTAGGTGGAGAGCAGTACTTC
TRBV19	TRBJ2-7	NA	CASSSRLAGTAYEQYF	TGTGCCAGTAGTTCCCGACTCGCGGGCACAGCCTACGAGCAGTACTTC